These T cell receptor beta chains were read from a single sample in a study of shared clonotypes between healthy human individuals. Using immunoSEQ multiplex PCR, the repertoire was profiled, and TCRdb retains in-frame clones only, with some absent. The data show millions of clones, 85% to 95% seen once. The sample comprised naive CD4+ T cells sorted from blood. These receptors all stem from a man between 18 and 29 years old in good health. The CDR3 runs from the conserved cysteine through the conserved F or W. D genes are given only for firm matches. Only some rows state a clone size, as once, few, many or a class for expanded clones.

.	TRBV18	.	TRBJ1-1	TGTGCCAGCTCACCAGATCGAGCACATAACACTGAAGCTTTCTTT	CASSPDRAHNTEAFF
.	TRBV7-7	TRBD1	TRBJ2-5	TGTGCTAGCAGCTTAGCGCTGGGACAGGGTGGCGAAGAGACCCAGTACTTC	CASSLALGQGGEETQYF
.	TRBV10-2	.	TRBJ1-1	TGCGCCAGCAGTATTGGGGCCCCTGAAGCTTTCTTT	CASSIGAPEAFF
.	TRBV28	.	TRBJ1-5	TGTGCCAGCAGTTTTTTTGGAAATCAGCCCCAGCATTTT	CASSFFGNQPQHF
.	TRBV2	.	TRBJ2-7	TGTGCCAGCAGTATGATTCCAACTTCCGGGTACGAGCAGTACTTC	CASSMIPTSGYEQYF
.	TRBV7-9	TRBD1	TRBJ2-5	TGTGCCAGCAGCTCATCAGGGGGCACAGAGACCCAGTACTTC	CASSSSGGTETQYF
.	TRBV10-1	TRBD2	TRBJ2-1	TGCGCCAGCAGTGAGCGGCTAGCGGGAGGTGGTGAGCAGTTCTTC	CASSERLAGGGEQFF
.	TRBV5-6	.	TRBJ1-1	TGTGCCAGCAGCTTGAGGGTGAACACTGAAGCTTTCTTT	CASSLRVNTEAFF
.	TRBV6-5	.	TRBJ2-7	TGTGCCAGCAGTTTAGGACAAGCCTCCTACGAGCAGTACTTC	CASSLGQASYEQYF
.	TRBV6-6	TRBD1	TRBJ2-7	TGTGCCAGCAGCCGGACAGGAAAAGGGGAGCAGTACTTC	CASSRTGKGEQYF
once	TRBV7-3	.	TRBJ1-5	TGTGCCAGCAGCTTTCCCCAGAATCTCAATCAGCCCCAGCATTTT	CASSFPQNLNQPQHF
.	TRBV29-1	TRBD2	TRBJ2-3	TGCAGCGTTGAGAAGGGAGAACTAGCGGGGGTGTCTCGGGATACGCAGTATTTT	CSVEKGELAGVSRDTQYF
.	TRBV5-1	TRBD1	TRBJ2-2	TGCGCCAGCAGCACGGGACAGGGGGCGTCAGGCGGGGAGCTGTTTTTT	CASSTGQGASGGELFF
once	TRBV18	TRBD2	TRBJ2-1	TGTGCCAGCTCACCTTCTAGCGGGAGGAAAGGTGAGCAGTTCTTC	CASSPSSGRKGEQFF
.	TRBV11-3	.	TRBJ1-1	TGTGCCAGCAGCTTGGGGACGAGTTCCAACACTGAAGCTTTCTTT	CASSLGTSSNTEAFF
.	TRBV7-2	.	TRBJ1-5	TGTGCCAGCAGCTTAGGGGGGGACAGCAATCAGCCCCAGCATTTT	CASSLGGDSNQPQHF
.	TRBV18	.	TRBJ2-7	TGTGCCAGCTCACCCCTACCCGGACGGGACAACTCCTACGAGCAGTACTTC	CASSPLPGRDNSYEQYF
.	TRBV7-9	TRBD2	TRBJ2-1	TGTGCCAGCAGCTTAGCCCCCGGTAGCGGGAGGTGGACCTACAATGAGCAGTTCTTC	CASSLAPGSGRWTYNEQFF
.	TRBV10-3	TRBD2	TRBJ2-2	TGTGCCATCAGTGAGTCGACTAGCAACACCGGGGAGCTGTTTTTT	CAISESTSNTGELFF
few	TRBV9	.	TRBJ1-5	TGTGCCAGCAGCGTTGAGGGAAGAATCAATCAGCCCCAGCATTTT	CASSVEGRINQPQHF
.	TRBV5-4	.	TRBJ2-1	TGTGCCAGCAGCTTGGCCGGGCCAGTTGTAACTGAGCAGTTCTTC	CASSLAGPVVTEQFF
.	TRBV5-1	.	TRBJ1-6	TGCGCCAGCAGCTTCTCGGGAGGGGCAGATTCACCCCTCCACTTT	CASSFSGGADSPLHF
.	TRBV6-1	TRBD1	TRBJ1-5	TGTGCCAGCAGTGAAGCGCGAGGGACAGGGAATCAGCCCCAGCATTTT	CASSEARGTGNQPQHF
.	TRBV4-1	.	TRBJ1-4	TGCGCCAGCAGCCAAGCACAGGGCCTAAATGAAAAACTGTTTTTT	CASSQAQGLNEKLFF